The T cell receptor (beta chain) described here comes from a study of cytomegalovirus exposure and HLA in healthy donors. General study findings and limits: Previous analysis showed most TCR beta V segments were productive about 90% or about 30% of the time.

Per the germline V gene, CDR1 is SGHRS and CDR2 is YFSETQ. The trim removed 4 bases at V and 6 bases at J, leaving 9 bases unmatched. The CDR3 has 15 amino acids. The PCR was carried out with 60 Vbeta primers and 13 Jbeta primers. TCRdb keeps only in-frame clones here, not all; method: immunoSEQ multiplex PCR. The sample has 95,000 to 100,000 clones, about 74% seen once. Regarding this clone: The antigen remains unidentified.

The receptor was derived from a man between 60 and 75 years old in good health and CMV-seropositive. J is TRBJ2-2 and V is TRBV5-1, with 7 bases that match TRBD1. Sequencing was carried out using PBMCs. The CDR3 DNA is TGCGCCAGCAGCACCGGACAGGACCGGGCCGGGGAGCTGTTTTTT. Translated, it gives CASSTGQDRAGELFF.